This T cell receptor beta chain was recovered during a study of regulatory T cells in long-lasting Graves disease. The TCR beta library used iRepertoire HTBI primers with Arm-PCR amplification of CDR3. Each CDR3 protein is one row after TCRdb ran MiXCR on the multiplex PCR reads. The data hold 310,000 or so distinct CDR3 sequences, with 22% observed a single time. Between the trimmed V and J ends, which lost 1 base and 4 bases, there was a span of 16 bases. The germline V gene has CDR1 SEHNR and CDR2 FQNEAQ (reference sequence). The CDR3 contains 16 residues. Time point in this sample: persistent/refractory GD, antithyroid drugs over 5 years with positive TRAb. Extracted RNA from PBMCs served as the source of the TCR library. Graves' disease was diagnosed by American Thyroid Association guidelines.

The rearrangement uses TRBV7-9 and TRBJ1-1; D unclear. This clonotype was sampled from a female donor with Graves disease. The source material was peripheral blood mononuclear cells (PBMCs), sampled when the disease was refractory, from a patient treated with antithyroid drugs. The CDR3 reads CASSLDLIKVGTEAFF. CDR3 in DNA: TGTGCCAGCAGCTTAGATCTAATCAAGGTGGGCACTGAAGCTTTCTTT.